Below are 2 T cell receptor beta chains sequenced from a single sample in a study of T cell repertoires in cytomegalovirus infection. Each CDR3 protein is one row after TCRdb ran MiXCR on the reads. The sample has hundreds of thousands of distinct CDR3 sequences; roughly 17% are singletons. The source material was PBMCs. These receptor sequences come from a human donor in good health (CMV status not recorded). Some clones in this sample may be carry-over from other donors' samples.

The chain carries TRBV5-1 and TRBJ1-5, with unresolved D. The CDR3 contains 13 residues. V dropped 5 bases and J dropped 7 bases, with 13 bases sitting between them. The germline V gene encodes CDR1 SGHRS and CDR2 YFSETQ. The CDR3 DNA reads TGCGCCAGCAGAGGAGAGGATAAACAGCCCCAGCATTTT. As protein: CASRGEDKQPQHF.

This clonotype was counted at least ten times. The rearrangement joins TRBV7-2 to TRBJ2-1; D not certain. Germline V lookup: CDR1 SGHTA, CDR2 FQGNSA. The CDR3 totals 15 residues. Trimming removed 4 bases from V and 2 bases from J, with 12 bases in between. CDR3 coding DNA: TGTGCCAGCAGCTCAGGTTGGCAGACCTACAATGAGCAGTTCTTC. Amino acid sequence: CASSSGWQTYNEQFF.